The rows below give T cell receptor beta chains drawn from one sample of a study of blood T cell repertoires in COVID-19. TCRdb keeps only in-frame clones here, not all; method: immunoSEQ multiplex PCR. Here the sample spans about 55,000 clones, roughly 89% being singletons. Material for sequencing was peripheral blood. The receptors derive from a man aged 80 or over with acute or convalescent COVID-19. Each CDR3 is given with its conserved first and last residue. D genes are given only for firm matches. Size tells how often a clone was seen (once, few, many) or the class of an expanded clone, and some rows leave it out.

clone_size: NA; v_call: TRBV2; d_call: NA; j_call: TRBJ2-1; cdr3_nt: TGTGCCAACAGTAGGGGGGGCTACGCTGGGGATGAGCAGTTCTTC; cdr3_aa: CANSRGGYAGDEQFF
clone_size: NA; v_call: TRBV27; d_call: NA; j_call: TRBJ2-2; cdr3_nt: TGTGCCAGCAGTTACAGGGAAGGGTCCGGGGAGCTGTTTTTT; cdr3_aa: CASSYREGSGELFF
clone_size: NA; v_call: TRBV6-6; d_call: TRBD2; j_call: TRBJ2-7; cdr3_nt: TGTGCCAGCAGTCATGGAGCGGGGGGTTCCTACGAGCAGTACTTC; cdr3_aa: CASSHGAGGSYEQYF
clone_size: NA; v_call: TRBV28; d_call: NA; j_call: TRBJ2-7; cdr3_nt: TGTGCCAGCAGCCGCCCCAACAGGCCATTCTCCTACGAGCAGTACTTC; cdr3_aa: CASSRPNRPFSYEQYF
clone_size: NA; v_call: TRBV2; d_call: NA; j_call: TRBJ1-2; cdr3_nt: TGTGCCAGCAGTGAAGTGGGCCGGGGGACCTATGGCTACACCTTC; cdr3_aa: CASSEVGRGTYGYTF
clone_size: NA; v_call: TRBV7-9; d_call: NA; j_call: TRBJ1-1; cdr3_nt: TGTGCCAGCAGCCGGGGTAGTGGGGGCGCGAGCACTGAAGCTTTCTTT; cdr3_aa: CASSRGSGGASTEAFF
clone_size: NA; v_call: TRBV5-1; d_call: NA; j_call: TRBJ2-1; cdr3_nt: TGCGCCAGCAGCTTGGCCTGGAGCGGGTTAAATGTTGAGCAGTTCTTC; cdr3_aa: CASSLAWSGLNVEQFF
clone_size: NA; v_call: TRBV7-2; d_call: TRBD2; j_call: TRBJ2-2; cdr3_nt: TGTGCCAGCAGCTTAGCTATACCTAGCGGACCGAACACCGGGGAGCTGTTTTTT; cdr3_aa: CASSLAIPSGPNTGELFF
clone_size: NA; v_call: TRBV14; d_call: NA; j_call: TRBJ1-2; cdr3_nt: TGTGCCAGCAGCCCCCAGGGATTCTATGGCTACACCTTC; cdr3_aa: CASSPQGFYGYTF
clone_size: NA; v_call: TRBV19; d_call: NA; j_call: TRBJ1-3; cdr3_nt: NA; cdr3_aa: CASTSVNTIYF
clone_size: NA; v_call: TRBV5-1; d_call: NA; j_call: TRBJ1-2; cdr3_nt: TGCGCCAGCAGCTTGCTCCCCACACAGGGTAACTATGGCTACACCTTC; cdr3_aa: CASSLLPTQGNYGYTF
clone_size: NA; v_call: TRBV6-5; d_call: NA; j_call: TRBJ1-1; cdr3_nt: TGTGCCAGCAGTTACCCCGGGGGGACCTCGGAAGCTTTCTTT; cdr3_aa: CASSYPGGTSEAFF
clone_size: NA; v_call: TRBV7-8; d_call: TRBD1; j_call: TRBJ2-7; cdr3_nt: TGTGCCAGCACCCCGGTCGGTGGGACAGGGAGTGCTTACGAGCAGTACTTC; cdr3_aa: CASTPVGGTGSAYEQYF
clone_size: NA; v_call: TRBV19; d_call: NA; j_call: TRBJ1-2; cdr3_nt: TGTGCCAGTAGTATAGTATTGGCAGGAAGTTATGGCTACACCTTC; cdr3_aa: CASSIVLAGSYGYTF
clone_size: NA; v_call: TRBV6-6; d_call: NA; j_call: TRBJ2-5; cdr3_nt: TGTGCCAGCAGTTACGGAAGGGGCATGGGACAAGAGACCCAGTACTTC; cdr3_aa: CASSYGRGMGQETQYF
clone_size: once; v_call: TRBV12-3/TRBV12-4; d_call: TRBD1; j_call: TRBJ1-2; cdr3_nt: TGTGCCAGCAGACCCGGACAGGTGGGTGGCTACACCTTC; cdr3_aa: CASRPGQVGGYTF
clone_size: NA; v_call: TRBV7-8; d_call: NA; j_call: TRBJ2-7; cdr3_nt: TGTGCCAGCAACAATAAAGGGCTAGCCGATACCTACGAGCAGTACTTC; cdr3_aa: CASNNKGLADTYEQYF
clone_size: NA; v_call: TRBV5-6; d_call: TRBD1; j_call: TRBJ1-4; cdr3_nt: TGTGCCAGCACCCTCGGACAGGGTCTTGCAACTAATGAAAAACTGTTTTTT; cdr3_aa: CASTLGQGLATNEKLFF
clone_size: NA; v_call: TRBV6-1; d_call: NA; j_call: TRBJ1-3; cdr3_nt: TGTGCCAGCAGTGATCGCCCGGGAGGAGGAAACACCATATATTTT; cdr3_aa: CASSDRPGGGNTIYF
clone_size: NA; v_call: TRBV2; d_call: NA; j_call: TRBJ1-2; cdr3_nt: TGTGCCAGCCCAGAAGGGAGGGGGGCTCCAGCTAACTATGGCTACACCTTC; cdr3_aa: CASPEGRGAPANYGYTF
clone_size: NA; v_call: TRBV28; d_call: NA; j_call: TRBJ2-7; cdr3_nt: TGTGCCAGCAGCACCCGTGGGCCGGGAGCCTACGAGCAGTACTTC; cdr3_aa: CASSTRGPGAYEQYF
clone_size: NA; v_call: TRBV5-1; d_call: NA; j_call: TRBJ2-3; cdr3_nt: TGCGCCAGCAGCTTGGGGGGGACTAGCACAGATACGCAGTATTTT; cdr3_aa: CASSLGGTSTDTQYF
clone_size: NA; v_call: TRBV25-1; d_call: NA; j_call: TRBJ2-5; cdr3_nt: TGTGCCAGCAGTGTATTAAACTTAGAGACCCAGTACTTC; cdr3_aa: CASSVLNLETQYF
clone_size: NA; v_call: TRBV21-1; d_call: NA; j_call: TRBJ1-3; cdr3_nt: TGTGCCAGCAGCTCTGACAGGGAACTAAACACCATATATTTT; cdr3_aa: CASSSDRELNTIYF
clone_size: NA; v_call: TRBV5-4; d_call: TRBD1; j_call: TRBJ2-1; cdr3_nt: TGTGCCAGCGCTACGCTGGGACAGGGGACGCATGAGCAGTTCTTC; cdr3_aa: CASATLGQGTHEQFF
clone_size: NA; v_call: TRBV4-1; d_call: NA; j_call: TRBJ1-5; cdr3_nt: TGCGCCAGCAGCCAATGGGACACATCTAATCAGCCCCAGCATTTT; cdr3_aa: CASSQWDTSNQPQHF
clone_size: NA; v_call: TRBV11-2; d_call: NA; j_call: TRBJ1-2; cdr3_nt: TGTGCCAGCAGCCCCTCAGGATCCTATGGCTACACCTTC; cdr3_aa: CASSPSGSYGYTF
clone_size: NA; v_call: TRBV5-1; d_call: NA; j_call: TRBJ1-3; cdr3_nt: TGCGCCAGCAGCTCCCGTCCAGTCAACTCTGGAAACACCATATATTTT; cdr3_aa: CASSSRPVNSGNTIYF